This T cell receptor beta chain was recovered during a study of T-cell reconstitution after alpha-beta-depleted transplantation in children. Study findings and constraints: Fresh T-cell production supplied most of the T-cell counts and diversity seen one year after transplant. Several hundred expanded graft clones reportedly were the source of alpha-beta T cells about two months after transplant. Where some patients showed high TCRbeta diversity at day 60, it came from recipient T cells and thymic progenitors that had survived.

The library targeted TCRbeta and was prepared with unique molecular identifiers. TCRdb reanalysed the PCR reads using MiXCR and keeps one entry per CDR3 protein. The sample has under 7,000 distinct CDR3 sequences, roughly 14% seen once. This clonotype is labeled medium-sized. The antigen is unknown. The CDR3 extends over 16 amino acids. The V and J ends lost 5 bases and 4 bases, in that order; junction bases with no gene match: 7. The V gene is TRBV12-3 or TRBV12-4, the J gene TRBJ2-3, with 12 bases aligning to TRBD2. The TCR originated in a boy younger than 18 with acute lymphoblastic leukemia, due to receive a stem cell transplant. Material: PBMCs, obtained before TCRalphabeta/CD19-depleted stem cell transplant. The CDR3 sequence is CASSPPSGRVPDTQYF. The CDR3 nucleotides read TGTGCCAGCAGTCCGCCTAGCGGGAGGGTCCCAGATACGCAGTATTTT.